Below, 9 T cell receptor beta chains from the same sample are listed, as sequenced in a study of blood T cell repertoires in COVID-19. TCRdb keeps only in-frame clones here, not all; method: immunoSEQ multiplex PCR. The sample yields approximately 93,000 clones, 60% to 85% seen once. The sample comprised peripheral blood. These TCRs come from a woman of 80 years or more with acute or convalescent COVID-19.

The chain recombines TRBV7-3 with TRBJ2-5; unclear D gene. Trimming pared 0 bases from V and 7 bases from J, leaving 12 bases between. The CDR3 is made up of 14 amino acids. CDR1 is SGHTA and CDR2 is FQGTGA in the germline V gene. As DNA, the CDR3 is TGTGCCAGCAGCTTAACCTTGGAGAAAGGGACCCAGTACTTC. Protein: CASSLTLEKGTQYF.

The CDR3, as DNA: TGTGCCAGCTCACCACCGGTCAGGGATGAAAAACTGTTTTTT. Translating it yields CASSPPVRDEKLFF. The V call is TRBV18, the J call TRBJ1-4, with TRBD1 as a possible D gene (5 bases). The V gene lost 0 bases and the J gene lost 6 bases, with 8 bases spanning the gap. The CDR3 is 14 residues long. Germline V gene data show CDR1 as KGHSH and CDR2 as LQKENI.

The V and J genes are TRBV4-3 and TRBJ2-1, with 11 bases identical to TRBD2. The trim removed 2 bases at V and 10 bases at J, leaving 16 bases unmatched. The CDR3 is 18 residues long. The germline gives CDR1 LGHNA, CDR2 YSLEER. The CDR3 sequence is CASSQQLPGLAVFREQFF. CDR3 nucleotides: TGCGCCAGCAGCCAACAGCTTCCGGGACTAGCGGTGTTCAGGGAGCAGTTCTTC.

The CDR3: CASREAGSKNIQYF. The CDR3 DNA follows: TGTGCCAGCCGGGAGGCGGGTTCCAAAAACATTCAGTACTTC. J is TRBJ2-4 and V is TRBV27; 7 nucleotides agree with TRBD2. J was trimmed by 2 bases and V by 8 bases; bases with no gene match: 6. This CDR3 has 14 residues. CDR1 MNHEY and CDR2 SMNVEV come from the germline V gene (reference sequence).

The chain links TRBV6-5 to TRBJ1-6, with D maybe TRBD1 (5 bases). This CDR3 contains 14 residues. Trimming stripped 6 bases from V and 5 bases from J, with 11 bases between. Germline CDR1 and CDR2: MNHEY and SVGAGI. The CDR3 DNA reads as TGTGCCAGCAGCCCCCCAGGGCATAATTCACCCCTCCACTTT. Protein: CASSPPGHNSPLHF.

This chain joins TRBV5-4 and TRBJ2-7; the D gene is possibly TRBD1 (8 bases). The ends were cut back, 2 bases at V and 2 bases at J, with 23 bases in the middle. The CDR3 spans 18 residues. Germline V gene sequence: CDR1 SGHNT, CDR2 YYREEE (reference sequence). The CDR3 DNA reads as TGTGCCAGCAGCTTCGGGGGGCCCGCAACAGGGGGAACCTACGAGCAGTACTTC. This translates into CASSFGGPATGGTYEQYF.

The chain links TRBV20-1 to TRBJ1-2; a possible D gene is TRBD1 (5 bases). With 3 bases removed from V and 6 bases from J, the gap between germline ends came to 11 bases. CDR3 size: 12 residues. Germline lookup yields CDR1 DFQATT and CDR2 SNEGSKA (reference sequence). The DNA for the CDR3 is TGCAGTGCTAGTGAGGGGAGGGATGGCTACACCTTC. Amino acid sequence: CSASEGRDGYTF.

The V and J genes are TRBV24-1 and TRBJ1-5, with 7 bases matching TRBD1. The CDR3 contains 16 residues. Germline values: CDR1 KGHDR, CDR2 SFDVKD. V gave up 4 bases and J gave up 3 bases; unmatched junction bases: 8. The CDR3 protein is CATSDPSGGSNQPQHF. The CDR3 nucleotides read TGTGCCACCAGTGACCCCTCAGGGGGATCCAATCAGCCCCAGCATTTT.

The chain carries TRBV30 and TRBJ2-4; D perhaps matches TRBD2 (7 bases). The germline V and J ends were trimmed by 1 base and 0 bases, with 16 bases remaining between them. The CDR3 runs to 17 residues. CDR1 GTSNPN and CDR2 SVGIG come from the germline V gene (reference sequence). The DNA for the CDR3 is TGTGCCTGGAGTGAGGGGAGGGGGGCGAGAGCCAAAAACATTCAGTACTTC. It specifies CAWSEGRGARAKNIQYF.